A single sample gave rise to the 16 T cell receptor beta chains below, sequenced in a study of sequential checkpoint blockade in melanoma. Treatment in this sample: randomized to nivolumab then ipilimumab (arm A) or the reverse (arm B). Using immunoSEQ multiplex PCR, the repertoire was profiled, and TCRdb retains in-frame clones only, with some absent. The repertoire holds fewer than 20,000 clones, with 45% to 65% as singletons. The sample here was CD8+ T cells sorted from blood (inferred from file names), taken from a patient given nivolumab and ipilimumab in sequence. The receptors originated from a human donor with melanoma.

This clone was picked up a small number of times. The CDR3, as DNA: TGTGCCAGAAGGGGTGGGCACCGGCGGACTGAAGCTTTCTTT. Residues: CARRGGHRRTEAFF. The rearrangement uses TRBV9 and TRBJ1-1; perhaps TRBD1 as D (5 bases). The CDR3 is 14 amino acids. Germline lookup yields CDR1 SGDLS and CDR2 YYNGEE. V lost 8 bases to trimming and J lost 5 bases, with 19 bases between them.

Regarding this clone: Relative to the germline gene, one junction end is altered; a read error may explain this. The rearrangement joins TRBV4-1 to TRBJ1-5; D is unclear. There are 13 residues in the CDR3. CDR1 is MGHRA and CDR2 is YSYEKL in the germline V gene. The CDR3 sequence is CASSFYSNQPQHF. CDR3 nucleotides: TGTGCCAGCAGTTTCTATAGCAATCAGCCCCAGCATTTT.

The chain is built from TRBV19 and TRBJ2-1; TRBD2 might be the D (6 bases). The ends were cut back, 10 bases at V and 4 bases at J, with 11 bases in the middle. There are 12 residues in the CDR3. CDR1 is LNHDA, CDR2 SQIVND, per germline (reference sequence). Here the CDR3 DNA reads TGTGCCACCTCGAGCGGGTACAATGAGCAGTTCTTC. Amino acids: CATSSGYNEQFF.

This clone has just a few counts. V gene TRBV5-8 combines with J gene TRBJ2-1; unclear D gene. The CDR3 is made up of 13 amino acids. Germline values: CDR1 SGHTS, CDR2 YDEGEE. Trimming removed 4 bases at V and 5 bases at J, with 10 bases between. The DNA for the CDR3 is TGTGCCAGCAGCCTCTTCACGGACAATGAGCAGTTCTTC. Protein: CASSLFTDNEQFF.

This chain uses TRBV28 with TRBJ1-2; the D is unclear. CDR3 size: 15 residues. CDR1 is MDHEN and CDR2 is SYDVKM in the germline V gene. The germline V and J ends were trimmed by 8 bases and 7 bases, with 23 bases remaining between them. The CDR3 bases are TGTGCCAGCGTGGCCCCGGGGAACCCTAAATTTGGCTACACCTTC. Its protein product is CASVAPGNPKFGYTF.

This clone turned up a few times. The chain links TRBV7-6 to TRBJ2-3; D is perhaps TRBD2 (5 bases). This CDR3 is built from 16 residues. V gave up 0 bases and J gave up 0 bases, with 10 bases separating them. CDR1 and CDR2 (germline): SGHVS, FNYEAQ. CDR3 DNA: TGTGCCAGCAGCTTAGCGCCCCGGGGAAGCACAGATACGCAGTATTTT. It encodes CASSLAPRGSTDTQYF.

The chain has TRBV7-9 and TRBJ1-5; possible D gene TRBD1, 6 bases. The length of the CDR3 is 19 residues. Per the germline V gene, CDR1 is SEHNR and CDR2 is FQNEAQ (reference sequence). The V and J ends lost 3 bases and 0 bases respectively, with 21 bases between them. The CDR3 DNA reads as TGTGCCAGCAGCTTCCAGCTGGGTGGACAGATCTATAGCAATCAGCCCCAGCATTTT. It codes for CASSFQLGGQIYSNQPQHF.

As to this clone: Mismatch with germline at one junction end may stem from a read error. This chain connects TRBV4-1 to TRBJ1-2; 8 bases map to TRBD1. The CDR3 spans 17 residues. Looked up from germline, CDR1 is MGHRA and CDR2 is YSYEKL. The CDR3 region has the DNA TGCGCCAGCAGCCAAGATGCGGACAGGGCAATAAACTATGACTACACCTTC. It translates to CASSQDADRAINYDYTF.

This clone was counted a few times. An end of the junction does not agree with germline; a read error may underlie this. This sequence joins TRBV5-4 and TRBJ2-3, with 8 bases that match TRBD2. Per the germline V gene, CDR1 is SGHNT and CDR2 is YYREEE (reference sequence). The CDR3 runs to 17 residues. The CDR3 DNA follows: TGTGCCAGCAACTTGGGAAACGGGGGGGCCGACACAGATACGCAGTATTTT. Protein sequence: CASNLGNGGADTDTQYF.

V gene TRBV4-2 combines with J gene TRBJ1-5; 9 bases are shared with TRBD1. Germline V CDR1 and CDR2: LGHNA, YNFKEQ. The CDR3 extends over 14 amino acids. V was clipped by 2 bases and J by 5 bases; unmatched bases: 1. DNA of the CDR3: TGTGCCAGCAGCCAAAGACAGGGGGATCAGCCCCAGCATTTT. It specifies CASSQRQGDQPQHF.

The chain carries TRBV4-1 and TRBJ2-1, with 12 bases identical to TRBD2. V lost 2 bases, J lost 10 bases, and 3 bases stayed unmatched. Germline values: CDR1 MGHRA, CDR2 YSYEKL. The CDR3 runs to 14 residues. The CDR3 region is CASSQLLAGGEQFF. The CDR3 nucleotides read TGCGCCAGCAGCCAATTACTAGCGGGGGGAGAGCAGTTCTTC.

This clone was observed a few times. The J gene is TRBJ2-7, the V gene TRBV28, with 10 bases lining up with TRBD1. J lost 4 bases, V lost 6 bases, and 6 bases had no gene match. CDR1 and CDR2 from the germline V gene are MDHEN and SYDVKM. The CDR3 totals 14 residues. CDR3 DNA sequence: TGTGCCAGCAGCCCGACAGGGGGCGTATACGAGCAGTACTTC. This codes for CASSPTGGVYEQYF. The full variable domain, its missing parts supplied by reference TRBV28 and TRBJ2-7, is DVKVTQSSRYLVKRTGEKVFLECVQDMDHENMFWYRQDPGLGLRLIYFSYDVKMKEKGDIPEGYSVSREKKERFSLILESASTNQTSMYLCASSPTGGVYEQYFGPGTRLTVT.

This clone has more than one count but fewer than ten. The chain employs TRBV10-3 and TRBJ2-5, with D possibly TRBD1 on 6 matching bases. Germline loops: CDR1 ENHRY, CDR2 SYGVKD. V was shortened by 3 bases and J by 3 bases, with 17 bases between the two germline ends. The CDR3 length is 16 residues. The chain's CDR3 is CAISEQGASLKETQYF. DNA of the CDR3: TGTGCCATCAGTGAACAGGGTGCATCCCTAAAAGAGACCCAGTACTTC.

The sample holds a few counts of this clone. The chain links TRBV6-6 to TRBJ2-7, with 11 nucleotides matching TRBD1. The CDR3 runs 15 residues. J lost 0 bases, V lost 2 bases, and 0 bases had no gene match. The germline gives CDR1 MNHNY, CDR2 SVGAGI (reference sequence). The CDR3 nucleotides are TGTGCCAGCAGTTACGGGACAGGGGGCTCCTACGAGCAGTACTTC. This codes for CASSYGTGGSYEQYF.

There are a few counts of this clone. CDR3 DNA: TGCGCCAGCAGCTCAGAGACAGATGTGGAGGAAAAACTGTTTTTT. It translates to CASSSETDVEEKLFF. The chain uses TRBV5-1 and TRBJ1-4; D is possibly TRBD1 (5 bases). The CDR3 is made up of 15 amino acids. V was shortened by 3 bases and J by 8 bases, with 17 bases between the two germline ends. Germline values: CDR1 SGHRS, CDR2 YFSETQ.

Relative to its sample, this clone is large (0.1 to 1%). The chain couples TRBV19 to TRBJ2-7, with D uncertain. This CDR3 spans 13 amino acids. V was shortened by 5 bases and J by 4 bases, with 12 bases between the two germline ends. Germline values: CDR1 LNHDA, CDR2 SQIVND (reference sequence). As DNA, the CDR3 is TGTGCCAGTAGTCCCGGGTCCTCGTACGAGCAGTACTTC. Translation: CASSPGSSYEQYF.